These 21 T cell receptor beta chains were all obtained from the same sample, sequenced in a study of radiotherapy plus CTLA-4 blockade in lung cancer (dated by TCRdb to about 2018). Library creation used the immunoSEQ multiplex PCR assay. The table comes from immuneACCESS by way of TCRdb, which keeps in-frame sequences with V and J called. Part of the clones is missing from these tables; in studies checked, under half for an unresolved V gene and the rest for unknown reasons. The sample profile shows around 90,000 clones; 83% of them were found once. More than 0.75% of the sample is in the top ten clones. This specimen was peripheral blood, taken from a patient treated with radiotherapy plus ipilimumab. The source of these receptors is a human donor with non-small cell lung cancer who had stable disease on radiotherapy plus ipilimumab.

Details on this clone: Other DNA sequences in this specimen translate into the identical CDR3. This chain connects TRBV6-6 to TRBJ1-5; D not certain. The length of the CDR3 is 14 residues. Germline V lookup: CDR1 MNHNY, CDR2 SVGAGI (reference sequence). V was clipped by 6 bases and J by 1 base, with 10 bases between them. The CDR3 spells CASSRASSNQPQHF. As DNA, the CDR3 is TGTGCCAGCAGCCGCGCGAGCAGCAATCAGCCCCAGCATTTT.

The chain is built from TRBV6-5 and TRBJ1-1; maybe TRBD1 (5 bases). V was trimmed by 8 bases and J by 2 bases, leaving 15 bases between them. Germline CDR1 reads MNHEY; CDR2 reads SVGAGI. The length of the CDR3 is 14 residues. In DNA, the CDR3 is TGTGCCAGCTTTCCCCGGGGGGGAAACACTGAAGCTTTCTTT. Protein: CASFPRGGNTEAFF.

The CDR3 nucleotides read TGCGCCAGCAGTCGCAGGGCTTCCGGGACAGGGGCCCACGAGCAGTACTTC. Its protein product is CASSRRASGTGAHEQYF. V is TRBV5-1 and J is TRBJ2-7; TRBD1 matches at 10 bases. Trimming removed 5 bases from V and 5 bases from J; junction bases left unmatched: 16. The CDR3 has 17 residues. Germline V gene sequence: CDR1 SGHRS, CDR2 YFSETQ. The full variable domain, its missing parts supplied by reference TRBV5-1 and TRBJ2-7, is KAGVTQTPRYLIKTRGQQVTLSCSPISGHRSVSWYQQTPGQGLQFLFEYFSETQRNKGNFPGRFSGRQFSNSRSEMNVSTLELGDSALYLCASSRRASGTGAHEQYFGPGTRLTVT.

This clone was detected once. The chain uses TRBV7-6 and TRBJ1-1, with 10 bases matching TRBD1. Trimming cost V 5 bases and J 8 bases; bases outside gene matches: 8. There are 14 residues in the CDR3. From germline, CDR1 is SGHVS and CDR2 FNYEAQ. The CDR3 reads CASSPQRQGAEAFF. CDR3 nucleotides: TGTGCCAGCAGCCCCCAGAGACAGGGGGCAGAAGCTTTCTTT. Full variable domain (missing parts from reference TRBV7-6 and TRBJ1-1): GAGVSQSPRYKVTKRGQDVALRCDPISGHVSLYWYRQALGQGPEFLTYFNYEAQQDKSGLPNDRFSAERPEGSISTLTIQRTEQRDSAMYRCASSPQRQGAEAFFGQGTRLTVV.

This chain joins TRBV6-1 and TRBJ2-1, with 7 nucleotides matching TRBD2. The CDR3 has 15 residues. CDR1 and CDR2 from the germline V gene are MNHNS and SASEGT. The junction had 10 bases not matched to a gene; V was cut back by 7 bases and J by 4 bases. Written as DNA, the CDR3 is TGTGCCAGCATTCAAGACGGGGGGTTTTACAATGAGCAGTTCTTC. Its translation: CASIQDGGFYNEQFF.

This chain uses TRBV9 with TRBJ2-1, with 8 bases that match TRBD2. The CDR3 extends over 14 amino acids. Germline V gives CDR1 SGDLS, CDR2 YYNGEE. The V and J ends lost 6 bases and 5 bases, in that order; junction bases with no gene match: 7. CDR3 sequence reads: CASNRAGADNEQFF. CDR3 coding DNA: TGTGCCAGCAACAGAGCGGGGGCCGACAATGAGCAGTTCTTC.

This clone was seen more than once but under ten times. The CDR3 bases are TGTGCCAGCAGCCAAGATTGGACTAGGAATGAGCAGTTCTTC. Translating it yields CASSQDWTRNEQFF. The chain combines TRBV14 with TRBJ2-1, with 7 bases lining up with TRBD2. J lost 7 bases, V lost 0 bases, and 3 bases had no gene match. The CDR3 totals 14 residues. Germline values: CDR1 SGHDN, CDR2 FVKESK.

This chain links TRBV6-1 with TRBJ1-1; the D is unclear. V was trimmed by 3 bases and J by 1 base, leaving 6 bases between them. Germline V gives CDR1 MNHNS, CDR2 SASEGT. This CDR3 comprises 13 residues. The CDR3 region is CASSEVRNTEAFF. CDR3 nucleotides: TGTGCCAGCAGTGAGGTGCGGAACACTGAAGCTTTCTTT.

The chain recombines TRBV27 with TRBJ2-5; 7 bases align to TRBD2. Germline CDR1 and CDR2: MNHEY and SMNVEV (reference sequence). This CDR3 region has 16 residues. V shed 1 base, J shed 1 base, and the junction held 6 bases outside the gene matches. The CDR3 loop reads CASSLYAGAPQETQYF. As DNA, the CDR3 is TGTGCCAGCAGTTTATATGCGGGAGCACCCCAAGAGACCCAGTACTTC.

The V call is TRBV10-3, the J call TRBJ2-4; 9 bases agree with TRBD1. From germline, CDR1 is ENHRY and CDR2 SYGVKD. V lost 4 bases to trimming and J lost 8 bases; unmatched junction nucleotides: 6. This CDR3 region has 14 residues. CDR3 sequence: CAISVGQGFDIQYF. DNA of the CDR3: TGTGCCATCAGTGTGGGACAGGGATTTGACATTCAGTACTTC.

V gene TRBV13 combines with J gene TRBJ2-3; 12 nucleotides agree with TRBD1. The V gene's germline CDR1 is PRHDT and CDR2 FYEKMQ (reference sequence). Trimming took 5 bases from V and 4 from J; bases not matched to a gene: 7. This CDR3 has 16 amino acids. The CDR3 region has the DNA TGTGCCAGCAGCGGGGGGACAGGGGGCGAGGCAGATACGCAGTATTTT. Protein: CASSGGTGGEADTQYF.

This chain's CDR3 is CASSLDRGQLYEQYF. DNA for the CDR3: TGTGCCAGCAGCTTAGATCGAGGACAGCTCTACGAGCAGTACTTC. The chain combines TRBV11-2 with TRBJ2-7, with D possibly TRBD1 on 6 matching bases. There are 15 residues in the CDR3. The germline CDR1 and CDR2 sequences are SGHAT and FQNNGV. Trimming removed 0 bases from V and 3 bases from J, with 12 bases in between.

The chain couples TRBV5-1 to TRBJ1-4, with TRBD1 matching over 8 bases. From germline, CDR1 is SGHRS and CDR2 YFSETQ. V trimming: 5 bases; J trimming: 8 bases; junction bases outside the gene matches: 17. CDR3 length equals 17 residues. The CDR3 sequence is CASRDRDGPLTREKLFF. In DNA form, the CDR3 reads TGCGCCAGCAGGGACAGGGATGGTCCCCTAACTAGGGAAAAACTGTTTTTT.

This clone turned up a few times. CDR3 nucleotides: TGCAGCGCCACCACCTTAGCCAAAAACATTCAGTACTTC. Translation: CSATTLAKNIQYF. The V call is TRBV29-1, the J call TRBJ2-4; no clear D. Trimming removed 7 bases from V and 0 bases from J, with 10 bases in between. The length of the CDR3 is 13 residues. Germline CDR1 is SQVTM and CDR2 is ANQGSEA.

In this sample, this clone turned up once. V is TRBV19 and J is TRBJ2-1; D perhaps matches TRBD2 (6 bases). Looked up from germline, CDR1 is LNHDA and CDR2 is SQIVND (reference sequence). The CDR3 runs 12 residues. The V gene lost 5 bases and the J gene lost 7 bases, with 9 bases spanning the gap. The CDR3 loop reads CASSPGGNEQFF. As DNA, the CDR3 is TGTGCCAGTAGTCCCGGGGGAAATGAGCAGTTCTTC.

The chain joins TRBV5-1 to TRBJ2-7; D not resolved. The CDR3 runs to 14 residues. Looked up from germline, CDR1 is SGHRS and CDR2 is YFSETQ. Trimming pared 0 bases from V and 1 base from J, leaving 8 bases between. The CDR3 nucleotides are TGCGCCAGCAGCTTGGGGGCAGGTTCCTACGAGCAGTACTTC. Translating it yields CASSLGAGSYEQYF.

Concerning this clone: The same CDR3 is also encoded by other DNA sequences in this sample. The genes are TRBV18 and TRBJ1-5, with D possibly matching TRBD1 (5 bases). This CDR3 spans 15 amino acids. Trimming pared 3 bases from V and 4 bases from J, leaving 13 bases between. The germline CDR1 and CDR2 sequences are KGHSH and LQKENI. CDR3 in DNA: TGTGCCAGCTCACCGGGCACGGGGGGGAATCAGCCCCAGCATTTT. Amino acids: CASSPGTGGNQPQHF.

This clone was detected only once. The chain recombines TRBV28 with TRBJ2-1; 7 nucleotides match TRBD2. From germline, CDR1 is MDHEN and CDR2 SYDVKM. The length of the CDR3 is 13 residues. With V trimmed by 6 bases and J by 9 bases, 8 bases remained unmatched. CDR3 in amino acids: CASSLGGGFEQFF. CDR3 nucleotide sequence: TGTGCCAGCAGCCTGGGGGGGGGTTTTGAGCAGTTCTTC.

This clone has at least ten counts. The CDR3 loop is CASRLQGTEQPQHF. The CDR3 nucleotides are TGTGCCAGCAGACTCCAGGGAACTGAACAGCCCCAGCATTTT. This chain links TRBV6-1 with TRBJ1-5, with D possibly matching TRBD1 (5 bases). V lost 6 bases, J lost 7 bases, and 16 bases lay in between. This CDR3 has 14 amino acids. Germline V CDR1 and CDR2: MNHNS, SASEGT.

The table lists this clone with a count of one. The rearrangement joins TRBV19 to TRBJ2-3, with 8 bases aligning to TRBD2. The CDR3 loop spans 15 amino acids. V shed 6 bases, J shed 3 bases, and the junction held 8 bases outside the gene matches. Germline CDR1 is LNHDA and CDR2 is SQIVND (reference sequence). The CDR3 region is CASRWAGGGTDTQYF. The CDR3 DNA follows: TGTGCCAGTAGGTGGGCGGGGGGAGGAACAGATACGCAGTATTTT.

This clone was counted a few times. The V gene is TRBV19, the J gene TRBJ2-7; 7 nucleotides match TRBD2. Trimming cost V 5 bases and J 4 bases; bases outside gene matches: 11. Germline lookup yields CDR1 LNHDA and CDR2 SQIVND (reference sequence). The CDR3 is 15 amino acids. The CDR3 nucleotides are TGTGCCAGTAGTGACCCGGGGAGGGCGGGGTACGAGCAGTACTTC. Translated: CASSDPGRAGYEQYF.